This T cell receptor (beta chain) emerged from a study of T cell responses to AZD1222 COVID-19 vaccine. As concerns this clone: Its antigen is undetermined.

Overall study findings and caveats: Of the AZD1222 recipients, only six or seven were seropositive at baseline.

The CDR3 length is 14 residues. Trimming took 6 bases from V and 9 from J; bases not matched to a gene: 7. The germline gives CDR1 MDHEN, CDR2 SYDVKM. The repertoire was sequenced with immunoSEQ multiplex PCR; TCRdb's copy has only in-frame clones and lacks some. Of 100,000 to 150,000 clones in the sample, about 89% were seen once. This sample comprised peripheral blood, obtained on day 0 of AZD1222 vaccination. The TCR originated in an adult in good health. The J gene is TRBJ1-6, the V gene TRBV28, with TRBD1 matching 8 bases. Written as DNA, the CDR3 is TGTGCCAGCAGAGGACAGGGAGGATCTTCACCCCTCCACTTT. The encoded protein is CASRGQGGSSPLHF.